The 29 T cell receptor beta chains listed next were all sequenced from one sample in a study of identical twins. TCRdb re-derived calls from the 5' RACE reads in MiXCR, one entry per CDR3 protein. The table lists hundreds of thousands of distinct CDR3 sequences, 15% to 20% of them singletons. The data were also submitted as part of a second study, on T cells expressing NK-cell markers.

The sequencing sample was made of PBMCs. These receptor sequences come from a woman between 18 and 29 years old in good health.

This sequence joins TRBV12-3 or TRBV12-4 and TRBJ2-3; 8 positions match TRBD1. CDR3 length equals 13 residues. J lost 8 bases, V lost 5 bases, and 6 bases had no gene match. CDR3 residues: CASSGQGLVTQYF. CDR3 nucleotides: TGTGCCAGCAGTGGACAGGGTTTAGTTACGCAGTATTTT.

The rearrangement joins TRBV7-2 to TRBJ2-1; 14 bases match TRBD2. V shed 5 bases, J shed 10 bases, and the junction held 4 bases outside the gene matches. The CDR3 runs 14 residues. Germline V CDR1 and CDR2: SGHTA, FQGNSA. The CDR3 region has the DNA TGTGCCAGCAGCCCGGGACTAGCGGGAGAAGAGCAGTTCTTC. It yields the protein CASSPGLAGEEQFF. Supplemented by reference TRBV7-2 and TRBJ2-1, the full variable domain reads GAGVSQSPSNKVTEKGKDVELRCDPISGHTALYWYRQSLGQGLEFLIYFQGNSAPDKSGLPSDRFSAERTGGSVSTLTIQRTQQEDSAVYLCASSPGLAGEEQFFGPGTRLTVL.

This chain uses TRBV3-1 with TRBJ2-7; 7 positions match TRBD2. The CDR3 has 16 residues. Germline V gives CDR1 LGHDT, CDR2 YNNKEL (reference sequence). V was pared by 3 bases and J by 6 bases, with 14 bases of the junction left unmatched. This CDR3 reads CASSQQTWTRGGEQYF. CDR3 in DNA: TGTGCCAGCAGCCAGCAGACTTGGACCCGCGGGGGCGAGCAGTACTTC.

This clonotype came up many times. The rearrangement joins TRBV7-3 to TRBJ1-6; TRBD1 is a possible D gene (6 bases). Trimming cost V 7 bases and J 10 bases, with 20 bases left between them. CDR3 length equals 15 residues. Looked up from germline, CDR1 is SGHTA and CDR2 is FQGTGA. The CDR3 reads CASILSLTTGSPLHF. The DNA of the CDR3 is TGTGCCAGCATTCTCAGCTTAACGACAGGATCACCCCTCCACTTT.

This chain uses TRBV30 with TRBJ2-1, with 12 bases lining up with TRBD2. The CDR3 covers 16 residues. Germline V gives CDR1 GTSNPN, CDR2 SVGIG (reference sequence). The V segment lost 6 bases and the J segment 5 bases; nucleotides outside the gene matches: 11. The CDR3 spells CACKLAGGPGNNEQFF. CDR3 sequence (DNA): TGTGCCTGCAAGCTAGCGGGGGGGCCTGGCAACAATGAGCAGTTCTTC. Together with reference TRBV30 and TRBJ2-1, the CDR3 gives the full variable domain: SQTIHQWPATLVQPVGSPLSLECTVEGTSNPNLYWYRQAAGRGLQLLFYSVGIGQISSEVPQNLSASRPQDRQFILSSKKLLLSDSGFYLCACKLAGGPGNNEQFFGPGTRLTVL.

The gene calls are TRBV6-1 and TRBJ2-7; D is uncertain. The CDR3 totals 13 residues. Trimming cost V 6 bases and J 0 bases, with 9 bases left between them. Germline loops: CDR1 MNHNS, CDR2 SASEGT. The CDR3 sequence: CASRLRSSYEQYF. In DNA form, the CDR3 reads TGTGCCAGCAGGCTCAGATCCTCCTACGAGCAGTACTTC.

CDR3 amino acids: CSVEAVPGTDTGELFF. CDR3 DNA sequence: TGCAGCGTTGAAGCGGTTCCAGGCACCGACACCGGGGAGCTGTTTTTT. The chain links TRBV29-1 to TRBJ2-2; D gene ambiguous. Trimming shortened V by 1 base and J by 3 bases, and 15 bases separated the two germline ends. Per germline, CDR1 SQVTM and CDR2 ANQGSEA. The CDR3 runs 16 residues.

This chain connects TRBV7-2 to TRBJ1-5, with D possibly being TRBD1 (5 bases). Germline loops: CDR1 SGHTA, CDR2 FQGNSA. The CDR3 has 14 amino acids. Between the trimmed V and J ends, which lost 2 bases and 8 bases, there was a span of 13 bases. The CDR3: CASSLWTGGEPQHF. The CDR3 bases are TGTGCCAGCAGCTTATGGACGGGAGGGGAGCCCCAGCATTTT.

In this sample, this clonotype turned up a few times. The chain links TRBV7-2 to TRBJ2-7, with D possibly being TRBD2 (5 bases). V lost 4 bases and J lost 3, with 13 bases in between. Germline V CDR1 and CDR2: SGHTA, FQGNSA. The CDR3 is 14 residues long. The CDR3 nucleotides read TGTGCCAGCAGCTCAAGCGTTCGGGGCTACGAGCAGTACTTC. Translation: CASSSSVRGYEQYF.

This clonotype has a handful of counts. J is TRBJ1-2 and V is TRBV10-2; 7 bases fit TRBD1. CDR1 and CDR2 from the germline V gene are WSHSY and SAAADI. This CDR3 spans 14 amino acids. Losses at the gene ends were 0 bases for V and 8 bases for J; bases not matched to a gene: 6. The CDR3 DNA reads as TGCGCCAGCAGTGAGTCGAACAGGGGATACGGCTACACCTTC. It specifies CASSESNRGYGYTF.

This clonotype has a count of ten or more. The V and J genes are TRBV20-1 and TRBJ2-3; the D is unclear. In germline, CDR1 is DFQATT, CDR2 SNEGSKA (reference sequence). This CDR3 contains 14 residues. Trimming took 0 bases from V and 3 from J, leaving 10 bases between them. The CDR3 here is CSAREGWGTDTQYF. The CDR3 DNA reads TGCAGTGCTAGAGAGGGCTGGGGAACAGATACGCAGTATTTT.

V usage is TRBV7-2 and J usage is TRBJ2-3; D is undetermined. This CDR3 spans 13 amino acids. Germline lookup yields CDR1 SGHTA and CDR2 FQGNSA. Trimming shortened V by 3 bases and J by 6 bases, and 10 bases separated the two germline ends. As DNA, the CDR3 is TGTGCCAGCAGCTTTAAGATAGGGGATACGCAGTATTTT. Encoded protein: CASSFKIGDTQYF.

This clonotype has only a few counts. The chain recombines TRBV6-5 with TRBJ2-7; the D gene is possibly TRBD1 (6 bases). Per germline, CDR1 MNHEY and CDR2 SVGAGI. Trimming shortened V by 5 bases and J by 5 bases, and 10 bases separated the two germline ends. CDR3 length: 12 amino acids. The CDR3 DNA follows: TGTGCCAGCAGTACGGACAGAAACGAGCAGTACTTC. Translated, it gives CASSTDRNEQYF.

This clonotype was seen more than once but under ten times. This chain links TRBV20-1 with TRBJ2-1; the match to TRBD1 covers 7 bases. The CDR3 contains 15 residues. Germline lookup yields CDR1 DFQATT and CDR2 SNEGSKA (reference sequence). The junction had 7 bases not matched to a gene; V was cut back by 5 bases and J by 0 bases. In DNA form, the CDR3 reads TGCAGTGCTCCCCGGACAGGCTTCTCCTACAATGAGCAGTTCTTC. Its translation: CSAPRTGFSYNEQFF.

This clonotype was counted a few times. V gene TRBV20-1 combines with J gene TRBJ1-1; no clear D. The V gene lost 0 bases and the J gene lost 0 bases, with 8 bases spanning the gap. The length of the CDR3 is 14 residues. The V gene's germline CDR1 is DFQATT and CDR2 SNEGSKA (reference sequence). This CDR3 reads CSAREAAMNTEAFF. In DNA form, the CDR3 reads TGCAGTGCTAGAGAGGCAGCAATGAACACTGAAGCTTTCTTT.

This clonotype was detected only a few times. The J gene is TRBJ2-1, the V gene TRBV5-1, with 14 bases matching TRBD2. V lost 7 bases to trimming and J lost 0 bases; unmatched junction nucleotides: 9. The CDR3 covers 18 residues. Germline V lookup: CDR1 SGHRS, CDR2 YFSETQ. The CDR3 spells CASLPGLAGASSYNEQFF. Here the CDR3 DNA reads TGCGCCAGCCTACCGGGACTAGCGGGGGCCAGCTCCTACAATGAGCAGTTCTTC.

This rearrangement joins TRBV13 to TRBJ2-7; D possibly corresponds to TRBD2 (5 bases). Looked up from germline, CDR1 is PRHDT and CDR2 is FYEKMQ (reference sequence). With 0 bases removed from V and 6 bases from J, the gap between germline ends came to 12 bases. The CDR3 is 14 residues long. The chain's CDR3 is CASSLGRTWGEQYF. The CDR3 DNA reads TGTGCCAGCAGCTTAGGTCGGACTTGGGGCGAGCAGTACTTC.

This rearrangement joins TRBV27 to TRBJ2-7; D may correspond to TRBD1 or TRBD2 (5 bases each). V was trimmed by 2 bases and J by 1 base, leaving 18 bases between them. CDR3 length: 17 residues. The germline V gene has CDR1 MNHEY and CDR2 SMNVEV (reference sequence). CDR3 bases: TGTGCCAGCAGTTTAGGGAGAGGTGGGGCTGGGTCCTACGAGCAGTACTTC. As protein: CASSLGRGGAGSYEQYF.

The chain uses TRBV7-8 and TRBJ1-2, with TRBD1 matching over 9 bases. Germline CDR1 SGHVS, CDR2 FQNEAQ. This CDR3 is 14 amino acids long. J lost 5 bases, V lost 2 bases, and 3 bases had no gene match. Here the CDR3 reads CASSLRDRVYGYTF. The CDR3 nucleotides read TGTGCCAGCAGCTTAAGGGACAGGGTTTATGGCTACACCTTC.

The rearrangement uses TRBV7-2 and TRBJ2-7; no definite D call. Deletions cut 8 bases from V and 2 bases from J, with 7 bases between. The length of the CDR3 is 11 residues. The germline V gene has CDR1 SGHTA and CDR2 FQGNSA. CDR3 in amino acids: CASGYAYEQYF. CDR3 coding DNA: TGTGCCAGCGGGTATGCCTACGAGCAGTACTTC.

The chain carries TRBV12-3 or TRBV12-4 and TRBJ2-1; TRBD2 matches 10 bases. The J segment lost 8 bases and the V segment lost 8 bases, leaving 9 bases of the junction unmatched. This CDR3 spans 14 amino acids. The CDR3 region has the DNA TGTGCCAGCTTCCTCAGCGGGAGGGACGATGAGCAGTTCTTC. This encodes CASFLSGRDDEQFF.

The rearrangement uses TRBV20-1 and TRBJ2-1, with D perhaps TRBD1 or TRBD2 (5 bases each). This CDR3 contains 15 residues. Germline CDR1 is DFQATT and CDR2 is SNEGSKA (reference sequence). Trimming cost V 5 bases and J 7 bases, with 21 bases left between them. In DNA, the CDR3 is TGCAGTGCTCACAGTCCGGGGCGGCAAGGTAATGAGCAGTTCTTC. Amino acids: CSAHSPGRQGNEQFF.

This clonotype was detected a few times. V and J are TRBV20-1 and TRBJ1-4; 7 nucleotides agree with TRBD1. The trim removed 3 bases at V and 6 bases at J, leaving 1 base unmatched. CDR1 and CDR2 from the germline V gene are DFQATT and SNEGSKA (reference sequence). There are 12 residues in the CDR3. The CDR3 DNA reads TGCAGTGCTAGCAGGGGGGATGAAAAACTGTTTTTT. Its translation: CSASRGDEKLFF.

A few counts support this clonotype. This chain links TRBV20-1 with TRBJ2-7; 13 positions match TRBD2. The trim removed 6 bases at V and 4 bases at J, leaving 9 bases unmatched. The CDR3 runs 15 residues. Germline V CDR1 and CDR2: DFQATT, SNEGSKA (reference sequence). The CDR3 region is CSAQRLAGGTYEQYF. The DNA of the CDR3 is TGCAGTGCCCAGCGACTAGCGGGAGGCACTTACGAGCAGTACTTC.

The chain joins TRBV10-3 to TRBJ2-3; possible D gene TRBD2, 5 bases. The germline V and J ends were trimmed by 6 bases and 6 bases, with 7 bases remaining between them. Germline lookup yields CDR1 ENHRY and CDR2 SYGVKD. This CDR3 spans 11 amino acids. CDR3 amino acids: CAISPGDTQYF. The CDR3 nucleotides read TGTGCCATCAGCCCGGGGGATACGCAGTATTTT.

The rearrangement uses TRBV12-3 or TRBV12-4 and TRBJ1-1; D is unclear. CDR3 length equals 14 residues. V dropped 2 bases and J dropped 7 bases, with 14 bases sitting between them. CDR3 nucleotide sequence: TGTGCCAGCAGTTTAAAGGGCGGCCTCAATGAAGCTTTCTTT. Its translation: CASSLKGGLNEAFF.

The CDR3 region is CAWWSGFSGELFF. The DNA for the CDR3 is TGTGCCTGGTGGTCAGGCTTCTCCGGGGAGCTGTTTTTT. This sequence joins TRBV30 and TRBJ2-2; D is unresolved. Germline values: CDR1 GTSNPN, CDR2 SVGIG (reference sequence). V shed 5 bases and J shed 6 bases, with 13 bases lying between them. CDR3 length: 13 amino acids.

The chain is built from TRBV5-1 and TRBJ2-1; D is perhaps TRBD1 (5 bases). V gave up 0 bases and J gave up 7 bases, with 20 bases separating them. This CDR3 is 17 amino acids long. CDR1 and CDR2 from the germline V gene are SGHRS and YFSETQ. The CDR3 loop reads CASSLAPSRAFGNEQFF. CDR3 coding DNA: TGCGCCAGCAGCTTGGCCCCCAGCAGGGCCTTCGGGAATGAGCAGTTCTTC.

The genes are TRBV30 and TRBJ2-2; either TRBD1 or TRBD2 may supply D (5 bases each). The CDR3 has 17 residues. V dropped 3 bases and J dropped 6 bases, with 23 bases sitting between them. Germline V lookup: CDR1 GTSNPN, CDR2 SVGIG (reference sequence). CDR3 nucleotides: TGTGCCTGGAGACGCGTGGGACGTTTGGATGGGGCCGGGGAGCTGTTTTTT. Translated, it gives CAWRRVGRLDGAGELFF.